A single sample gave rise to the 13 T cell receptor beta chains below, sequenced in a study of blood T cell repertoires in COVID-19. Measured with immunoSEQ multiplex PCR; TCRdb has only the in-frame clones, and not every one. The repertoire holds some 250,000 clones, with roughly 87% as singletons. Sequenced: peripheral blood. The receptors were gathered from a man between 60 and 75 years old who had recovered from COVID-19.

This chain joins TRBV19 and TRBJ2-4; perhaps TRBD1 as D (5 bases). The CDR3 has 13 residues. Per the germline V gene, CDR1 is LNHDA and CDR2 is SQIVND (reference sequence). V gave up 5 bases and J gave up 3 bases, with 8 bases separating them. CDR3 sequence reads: CASSQGDKNIQYF. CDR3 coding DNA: TGTGCCAGTAGTCAAGGGGACAAAAACATTCAGTACTTC. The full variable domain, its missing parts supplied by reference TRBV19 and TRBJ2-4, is DGGITQSPKYLFRKEGQNVTLSCEQNLNHDAMYWYRQDPGQGLRLIYYSQIVNDFQKGDIAEGYSVSREKKESFPLTVTSAQKNPTAFYLCASSQGDKNIQYFGAGTRLSVL.

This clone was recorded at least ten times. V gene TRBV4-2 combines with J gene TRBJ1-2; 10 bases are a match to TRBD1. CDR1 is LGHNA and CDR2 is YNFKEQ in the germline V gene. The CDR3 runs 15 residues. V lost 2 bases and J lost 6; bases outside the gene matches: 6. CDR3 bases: TGTGCCAGCAGCCAAAATTTCGGGACAGGGGATGGCTACACCTTC. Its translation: CASSQNFGTGDGYTF.

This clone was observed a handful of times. CDR3 sequence (DNA): TGTGCCAGCAGCCCCCGACTAGTCTCCTACGAGCAGTACTTC. Translation: CASSPRLVSYEQYF. The rearrangement joins TRBV9 to TRBJ2-7; tentative D call: TRBD2 (6 bases). Germline lookup yields CDR1 SGDLS and CDR2 YYNGEE. The V gene lost 4 bases and the J gene lost 0 bases, with 11 bases spanning the gap. CDR3 size: 14 residues.

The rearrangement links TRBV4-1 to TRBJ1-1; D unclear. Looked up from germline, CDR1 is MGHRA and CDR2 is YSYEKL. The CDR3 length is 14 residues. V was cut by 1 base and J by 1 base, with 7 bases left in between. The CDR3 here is CASSQVQTNTEAFF. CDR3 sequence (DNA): TGCGCCAGCAGCCAAGTACAAACGAACACTGAAGCTTTCTTT.

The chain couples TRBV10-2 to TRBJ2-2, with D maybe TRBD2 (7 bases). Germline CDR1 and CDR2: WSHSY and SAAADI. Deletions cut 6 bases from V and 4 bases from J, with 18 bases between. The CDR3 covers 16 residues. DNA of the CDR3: TGCGCCAGCAGCACAGAAGGGGGGGCGGGCACCGGGGAGCTGTTTTTT. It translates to CASSTEGGAGTGELFF.

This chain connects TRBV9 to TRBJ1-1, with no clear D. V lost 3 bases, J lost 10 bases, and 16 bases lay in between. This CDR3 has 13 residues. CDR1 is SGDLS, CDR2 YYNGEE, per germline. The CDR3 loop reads CASSAGAGSLAFF. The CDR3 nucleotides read TGTGCCAGCAGCGCTGGAGCCGGGAGCTTAGCTTTCTTT.

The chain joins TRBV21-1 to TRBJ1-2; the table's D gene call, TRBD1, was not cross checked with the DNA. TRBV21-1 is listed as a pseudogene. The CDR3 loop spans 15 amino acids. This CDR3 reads CASSKGGQGADGYTF. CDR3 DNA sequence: TGTGCCAGCAGCAAAGGTGGACAGGGGGCAGATGGCTACACCTTC.

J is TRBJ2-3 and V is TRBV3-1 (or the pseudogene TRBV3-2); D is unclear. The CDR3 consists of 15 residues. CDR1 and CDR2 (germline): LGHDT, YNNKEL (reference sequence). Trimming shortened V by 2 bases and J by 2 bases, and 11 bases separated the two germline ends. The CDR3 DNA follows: TGTGCCAGCAGCCAACTAGTTACTCTCACAGATACGCAGTATTTT. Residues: CASSQLVTLTDTQYF.

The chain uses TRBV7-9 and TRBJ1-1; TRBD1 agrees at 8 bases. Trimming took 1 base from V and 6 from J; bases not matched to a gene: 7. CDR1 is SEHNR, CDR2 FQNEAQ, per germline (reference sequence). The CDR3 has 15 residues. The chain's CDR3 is CASSLGSRGRPEAFF. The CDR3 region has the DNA TGTGCCAGCAGCTTAGGTAGCAGGGGGCGACCTGAAGCTTTCTTT.

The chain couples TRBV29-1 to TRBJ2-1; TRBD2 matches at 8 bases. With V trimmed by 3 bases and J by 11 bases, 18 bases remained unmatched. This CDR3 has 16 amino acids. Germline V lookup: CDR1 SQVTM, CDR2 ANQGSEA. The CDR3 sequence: CSVDATAGGTHRKQFF. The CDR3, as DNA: TGCAGCGTTGACGCGACCGCGGGGGGAACACACAGAAAGCAGTTCTTC.

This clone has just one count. The CDR3 DNA is TGTGCCAGCAGCCACAGACAGATCGAAAAACTGTTTTTT. It is translated as CASSHRQIEKLFF. The chain has TRBV12-3 or TRBV12-4 and TRBJ1-4; a weak D match, TRBD1 (5 bases). V dropped 6 bases and J dropped 8 bases, with 13 bases sitting between them. The CDR3 spans 13 residues.

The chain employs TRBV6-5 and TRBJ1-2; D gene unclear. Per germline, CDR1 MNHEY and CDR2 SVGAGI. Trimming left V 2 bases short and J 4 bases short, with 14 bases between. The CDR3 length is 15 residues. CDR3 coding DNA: TGTGCCAGCAGTTACGGCGTGGGCGAAGTCTATGGCTACACCTTC. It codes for CASSYGVGEVYGYTF.

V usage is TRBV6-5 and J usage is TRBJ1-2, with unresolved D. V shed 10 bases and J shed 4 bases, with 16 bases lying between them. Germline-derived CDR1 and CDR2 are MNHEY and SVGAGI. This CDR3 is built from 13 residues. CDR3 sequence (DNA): TGTGCCACCCTTCGGCGGGAGGGCTATGGCTACACCTTC. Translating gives CATLRREGYGYTF.